The 9 T cell receptor beta chains listed next were all sequenced from one sample in a study of CD8+CD57+ T cells in acquired aplastic anemia. Patients selected for sequencing had displayed CD8+CD57+ cell expansion by flow cytometry. TCR beta VDJ and CDR3 were profiled, and genomic DNA was the template. TCRdb reprocessed the reads with MiXCR, giving one entry per CDR3 protein. The sample shows around 250,000 distinct CDR3 sequences, roughly 82% of them seen only once. Material: sorted CD4+, CD8+, or CD8+CD57+ T cells (not recorded which) from PBMCs. Source of these receptors: a human donor with aplastic anemia.

The chain joins TRBV7-3 to TRBJ1-2; possibly TRBD1 for D (5 bases). CDR1 and CDR2 (germline): SGHTA, FQGTGA. V was shortened by 9 bases and J by 12 bases, with 29 bases between the two germline ends. The CDR3 has 15 residues. CDR3 residues: CASSPGPTYEQYDTF. CDR3 nucleotide sequence: TGTGCCAGTAGTCCGGGACCAACCTACGAGCAGTACGACACCTTC.

This CDR3 reads CASSLTGAAEDGSEAFF. Here the CDR3 DNA reads TGTGCCAGCAGCTTGACAGGGGCGGCCGAAGATGGCTCTGAAGCTTTCTTT. V usage is TRBV7-8 and J usage is TRBJ1-1; TRBD1 aligns across 8 bases. Trimming removed 3 bases from V and 6 bases from J; junction bases left unmatched: 15. The CDR3 extends over 17 amino acids. CDR1 is SGHVS, CDR2 FQNEAQ, per germline. The full variable domain, with the rest looked up from reference TRBV7-8 and TRBJ1-1, is GAGVSQSPRYKVAKRGQDVALRCDPISGHVSLFWYQQALGQGPEFLTYFQNEAQLDKSGLPSDRFFAERPEGSVSTLKIQRTQQEDSAVYLCASSLTGAAEDGSEAFFGQGTRLTVV.

This clonotype was recorded only once. At one of its ends the junction is not consistent with the germline gene, which may arise from a read error. The V and J genes are TRBV9 and TRBJ1-5; 8 bases line up with TRBD1. Germline V lookup: CDR1 SGDLS, CDR2 YYNGEE. The CDR3 totals 13 residues. CDR3: CASSHTGGRPQNF. CDR3 DNA: TGTGCCAGCAGCCATACAGGGGGTCGGCCCCAGAATTTT.

The chain uses TRBV3-1 and TRBJ1-2; D uncertain. There are 12 residues in the CDR3. Deletions cut 3 bases from V and 2 bases from J, with 4 bases between. The germline V gene has CDR1 LGHDT and CDR2 YNNKEL (reference sequence). For the CDR3, the DNA is TGTGCCAGCAGCCATGGGAACTATGGCTACACCTTC. Amino acid sequence: CASSHGNYGYTF.

The CDR3: CSVTGTGNTGELFF. The CDR3 DNA sequence: TGCAGCGTTACCGGGACAGGGAACACCGGGGAGCTGTTTTTT. The chain has TRBV29-1 and TRBJ2-2; 8 positions agree with TRBD1. The junction had 3 bases not matched to a gene; V was cut back by 5 bases and J by 1 base. Germline V gene lookup returns CDR1 SQVTM and CDR2 ANQGSEA. The CDR3 contains 14 residues.

To note about this clonotype: This is likely a read error, given that the CDR3 carries no conserved phenylalanine or tryptophan at its end. It is unclear where the CDR3 begins or ends on the DNA, so no DNA is shown, and the CDR3 is as TCRdb lists it. The CDR3 is CASSLAGADQNL. V is TRBV7-2 and J is TRBJ2-7. The CDR3 length is 12 residues, termini included. Germline values: CDR1 SGHTA, CDR2 FQGNSA.

Comments on this clonotype: A read error may account for a junction end that differs from germline. CDR3 coding DNA: TGTGCCACCAGCAGACGCCGCGAGCAAGAGACCCTGTCCTTC. This encodes CATSRRREQETLSF. This sequence joins TRBV7-3 and TRBJ2-5; D gene ambiguous. Germline V gene sequence: CDR1 SGHTA, CDR2 FQGTGA. This CDR3 has 14 amino acids.

The chain employs TRBV7-9 and TRBJ2-3; TRBD2 might be the D (6 bases). Germline loops: CDR1 SEHNR, CDR2 FQNEAQ (reference sequence). V shed 5 bases and J shed 9 bases, with 27 bases lying between them. The CDR3 loop spans 17 amino acids. The CDR3 nucleotides are TGTGCCAGCAGCCTCGGGGACTGGGGACCAAATACGCAGACGCAGTATTTT. It specifies CASSLGDWGPNTQTQYF.

The rearrangement uses TRBV5-6 and TRBJ2-1; TRBD2 agrees at 8 bases. The CDR3 runs to 16 residues. Germline loops: CDR1 SGHDT, CDR2 YYEEEE. Trimming took 0 bases from V and 8 from J; bases not matched to a gene: 10. Written as DNA, the CDR3 is TGTGCCAGCAGCTTGGGAACCGGCGGGGGGAGCGATGAGCAGTTCTTC. It encodes CASSLGTGGGSDEQFF.